These 15 T cell receptor beta chains originate from one sample sequenced in a study of blood T cell repertoires in COVID-19. Profiling relied on immunoSEQ multiplex PCR, and the TCRdb table lists in-frame clones only, not all of them. Seen here are 280,000 or so clones, approximately 86% observed once, and the top ten hold 9% to 9.5%. Material: peripheral blood. Receptors originate from a man younger than 35 with active or convalescent COVID-19.

In this sample, this clone turned up once. V is TRBV7-9 and J is TRBJ2-3; D uncertain. The germline gives CDR1 SEHNR, CDR2 FQNEAQ (reference sequence). V gave up 4 bases and J gave up 2 bases, with 10 bases separating them. This CDR3 comprises 14 residues. The CDR3: CASSYEALTDTQYF. The CDR3 bases are TGTGCCAGCAGCTATGAGGCTCTCACAGATACGCAGTATTTT.

This CDR3 reads CASSLSGRGASYEQYF. DNA for the CDR3: TGTGCCAGCAGTTTATCCGGAAGGGGCGCCTCCTACGAGCAGTACTTC. This chain connects TRBV27 to TRBJ2-7, with TRBD1 as a possible D gene (5 bases). This CDR3 spans 16 amino acids. In germline, CDR1 is MNHEY, CDR2 SMNVEV (reference sequence). Trimming cost V 0 bases and J 0 bases, with 12 bases left between them.

This sequence joins TRBV10-3 and TRBJ2-2; 8 bases are shared with TRBD1. Germline V gene sequence: CDR1 ENHRY, CDR2 SYGVKD. V was pared by 4 bases and J by 5 bases, with 9 bases of the junction left unmatched. The CDR3 loop spans 16 amino acids. The CDR3 DNA reads TGTGCCATCAGTGTTACCGGGACAGGTGGGACCGGGGAGCTGTTTTTT. As protein: CAISVTGTGGTGELFF.

V is TRBV27 and J is TRBJ2-7; D not certain. This CDR3 contains 14 residues. The ends were cut back, 4 bases at V and 4 bases at J, with 14 bases in the middle. Germline-derived CDR1 and CDR2 are MNHEY and SMNVEV (reference sequence). The CDR3 is CASSSSIVPYEQYF. Written as DNA, the CDR3 is TGTGCCAGCAGTTCATCGATAGTCCCGTACGAGCAGTACTTC.

This clone occurred once. The rearrangement joins TRBV29-1 to TRBJ1-2, with D maybe TRBD1 (5 bases). Trimming removed 4 bases at V and 5 bases at J, with 17 bases between. Per germline, CDR1 SQVTM and CDR2 ANQGSEA. The CDR3 length is 14 residues. The CDR3 here is CSVGVFDRLYGYTF. The CDR3 region has the DNA TGCAGCGTTGGGGTTTTCGACAGACTTTATGGCTACACCTTC.

The chain has TRBV27 and TRBJ2-3; 7 bases fit TRBD2. CDR3 size: 15 residues. CDR1 is MNHEY and CDR2 is SMNVEV in the germline V gene (reference sequence). After removal of 0 bases from V and 1 base from J, the junction contained 1 base not matched to a gene. The CDR3 DNA sequence: TGTGCCAGCAGTTTATCGCTAGCGGGCACAGATACGCAGTATTTT. Protein: CASSLSLAGTDTQYF.

J is TRBJ2-1 and V is TRBV9; no clear D. The CDR3 extends over 18 amino acids. From germline, CDR1 is SGDLS and CDR2 YYNGEE. V dropped 4 bases and J dropped 0 bases, with 20 bases sitting between them. CDR3 sequence: CASSPPASADSSYNEQFF. The CDR3 region has the DNA TGTGCCAGCAGCCCCCCGGCGAGCGCGGATAGCTCCTACAATGAGCAGTTCTTC.

This clone was seen once. The chain couples TRBV16 to TRBJ1-4, with D uncertain. The CDR3 length is 14 residues. V gave up 2 bases and J gave up 4 bases, with 8 bases separating them. CDR1 and CDR2 (germline): KGHSY, FQNENV. The chain's CDR3 is CASSQPGGNEKLFF. CDR3 nucleotide sequence: TGTGCCAGCAGCCAACCGGGAGGTAATGAAAAACTGTTTTTT.

The chain combines TRBV7-8 with TRBJ2-1; 7 bases match TRBD1. This CDR3 comprises 15 residues. Per germline, CDR1 SGHVS and CDR2 FQNEAQ. The J segment lost 6 bases and the V segment lost 5 bases, leaving 10 bases of the junction unmatched. The CDR3 loop reads CASSLYSTGVNEQFF. For the CDR3, the DNA is TGTGCCAGCAGCCTTTATAGCACAGGGGTCAATGAGCAGTTCTTC. Combining the CDR3 with reference TRBV7-8 and TRBJ2-1 gives the whole variable domain GAGVSQSPRYKVAKRGQDVALRCDPISGHVSLFWYQQALGQGPEFLTYFQNEAQLDKSGLPSDRFFAERPEGSVSTLKIQRTQQEDSAVYLCASSLYSTGVNEQFFGPGTRLTVL.

CDR3 nucleotides: TGTGCCAGCAGCCAAGGCGTGGGGGCGGGAGAGACCCAGTACTTC. This gives the protein CASSQGVGAGETQYF. This sequence joins TRBV3-1 (or the pseudogene TRBV3-2) and TRBJ2-5; possibly TRBD1 for D (6 bases). CDR1 and CDR2 (germline): LGHDT, YNNKEL (reference sequence). CDR3 length: 15 amino acids. V lost 1 base, J lost 4 bases, and 13 bases lay in between.

This rearrangement joins TRBV12-3 or TRBV12-4 to TRBJ2-7; D gene uncertain. The V end was cut by 1 base, the J end by 4 bases, with 8 bases between. This CDR3 spans 13 amino acids. The CDR3 coding sequence is TGTGCCAGCAGTTTAGGGTTTCGGTACGAGCAGTACTTC. Translation gives CASSLGFRYEQYF.

This clone was picked up a small number of times. The genes are TRBV3-1 (or the pseudogene TRBV3-2) and TRBJ2-5, with 9 bases aligning to TRBD2. Unmatched junction bases numbered 6, after V lost 2 bases and J lost 2 bases. Germline V gene lookup returns CDR1 LGHDT and CDR2 YNNKEL (reference sequence). CDR3 length equals 16 residues. CDR3: CASSQLGGGAQETQYF. The CDR3 bases are TGTGCCAGCAGCCAATTGGGCGGGGGGGCACAAGAGACCCAGTACTTC.

The CDR3 loop is CASSFSQGAGAFF. CDR3 bases: TGTGCCAGCAGTTTTTCCCAGGGGGCCGGAGCTTTCTTT. The rearrangement joins TRBV12-3 or TRBV12-4 to TRBJ1-1; 8 bases line up with TRBD1. This CDR3 spans 13 amino acids. Losses at the gene ends were 3 bases for V and 10 bases for J; bases not matched to a gene: 7.

The chain uses TRBV19 and TRBJ2-1; TRBD1 matches at 7 bases. CDR1 and CDR2 from the germline V gene are LNHDA and SQIVND (reference sequence). The V and J ends lost 10 bases and 10 bases, in that order; junction bases with no gene match: 16. The CDR3 is 14 residues long. This chain's CDR3 is CATQTGQAVREQFF. The CDR3 bases are TGTGCCACCCAAACAGGACAGGCGGTCAGAGAGCAGTTCTTC.

The chain combines TRBV5-1 with TRBJ2-7; 9 positions agree with TRBD1. Germline CDR1 reads SGHRS; CDR2 reads YFSETQ. The CDR3 contains 15 residues. Germline trimming cut 6 bases from V and 6 bases from J; bases unmatched to any gene: 13. The CDR3, as DNA: TGCGCCAGCAACCTCGCCGGGACAGGGTCATCCGAGCAGTACTTC. It yields the protein CASNLAGTGSSEQYF.